The T cell receptor beta chain described here comes from a study of T cell repertoires in cytomegalovirus infection. V shed 5 bases and J 7 bases; nucleotides not matched to a gene: 9. Germline CDR1 and CDR2: LNHDA and SQIVND (reference sequence). CDR3 length equals 15 residues. TCRdb ran MiXCR on the reads and lists one entry per CDR3 protein. The profile shows hundreds of thousands of distinct CDR3 sequences, around 32% of them singletons. This clonotype appeared a single time. As yet, its antigen is unknown. The TCR was taken from a human donor in good health (CMV status not recorded). Some clones in this sample may be carry-over from other donors' samples. The V and J genes are TRBV19 and TRBJ1-5; 9 nucleotides align to TRBD1. The specimen was cultured PBMCs, collected from culture after CMV antigen stimulation. CDR3 sequence: CASSQPGTGIQPQHF. The CDR3, as DNA: TGTGCCAGTAGTCAACCAGGGACAGGGATACAGCCCCAGCATTTT.